This T cell receptor beta chain originates from a study of blood T cell repertoires in COVID-19 (dated by TCRdb to about 2020). About the investigation overall: Collaborator samples came from the United States, Italy and Spain and covered acute and convalescent phases of COVID-19. Subjects who had been exposed to COVID-19, were actively infected with it, or had recovered from it provided the deeply sampled blood TCRbeta repertoires that made up the dataset. The material from the prospective study consisted of cDNA or gDNA derived from T cells, B-cell-depleted T cells, or PBMCs. Sample metadata almost always included a de-identified subject ID, COVID-19 status, age in years and sex. The repertoires were released in a freely available public database meant as a resource for research on the immune response to SARS-CoV-2. Where available, HLA class I and class II types were taken from metadata supplied by the sample provider and were not determined by assay-based typing. The samples were drawn from the first 160 participants of the ongoing ImmuneRACE study and from some 1,300 subjects provided by 6 global collaborators. The paper's findings and limits, for the study overall: The amount of clinical and demographic metadata varied by source and participant and was provided uncurated.

TCRbeta CDR3 regions were amplified from genomic DNA using the immunoSEQ Assay, a bias-controlled multiplex PCR. As for the authors' bioinformatics: Nucleated cell counts per sample were estimated from amplification of reference gene primers within the assay. Sequence reads were collapsed and filtered to measure the absolute abundance of every unique TCRbeta CDR3 rearrangement. For each sample, productive Simpson clonality was calculated as the square root of Simpson's diversity index over productive rearrangements. In its TCRdb copy, this immuneACCESS table keeps in-frame sequences only and misses some clones. Where compared with another copy, unresolved V genes explain less than half of these, and the others have no known cause. From that table come the V and J calls and clone size; the DNA was used to work out D and trimming. The sample data list some 310,000 clones, and approximately 87% of these were observed just once. Roughly 2.9% of the sample goes to the ten largest clones.

This clone was counted only a few times. Its antigen is not yet known. No quality values exist for individual bases; no much larger clone is one base distant. One collaborating source in Seattle enrolled patients while the patients were actively infected and followed the patients over time throughout the course of disease. Each collaborating institution followed its own protocols to collect whole blood in K2EDTA tubes. For TCRbeta analysis, collaborator samples were shipped as frozen whole blood, as isolated PBMCs, or as DNA extracted from either sample type. From cysteine to phenylalanine, the CDR3 is 13 amino acids long. Left in the record is the CDR3 DNA by itself, 39 bases read in frame from the first base. CDR1 and CDR2 (SGHDN, FVKESK) derive from the germline V gene. V ends up 7 bases short and J 5 bases short, with an unmatched junction base count of 6.

The receptor was isolated from a woman aged 25 to 39 with COVID-19, enrolled during active disease. The chain is made from TRBV14 and TRBJ2-5; TRBD2 fits 8 bases in the junction. The sequenced sample consisted of peripheral blood. The DNA sequence is as follows: TGTGCCAGCACCCCAGCGGGAGTGGAGACCCAGTACTTC. It is translated as CASTPAGVETQYF. The CDR3 plus the reference TRBV14 and TRBJ2-5 genes for the other parts give the full variable domain: EAGVTQFPSHSVIEKGQTVTLRCDPISGHDNLYWYRRVMGKEIKFLLHFVKESKQDESGMPNNRFLAERTGGTYSTLKVQPAELEDSGVYFCASTPAGVETQYFGPGTRLLVL.